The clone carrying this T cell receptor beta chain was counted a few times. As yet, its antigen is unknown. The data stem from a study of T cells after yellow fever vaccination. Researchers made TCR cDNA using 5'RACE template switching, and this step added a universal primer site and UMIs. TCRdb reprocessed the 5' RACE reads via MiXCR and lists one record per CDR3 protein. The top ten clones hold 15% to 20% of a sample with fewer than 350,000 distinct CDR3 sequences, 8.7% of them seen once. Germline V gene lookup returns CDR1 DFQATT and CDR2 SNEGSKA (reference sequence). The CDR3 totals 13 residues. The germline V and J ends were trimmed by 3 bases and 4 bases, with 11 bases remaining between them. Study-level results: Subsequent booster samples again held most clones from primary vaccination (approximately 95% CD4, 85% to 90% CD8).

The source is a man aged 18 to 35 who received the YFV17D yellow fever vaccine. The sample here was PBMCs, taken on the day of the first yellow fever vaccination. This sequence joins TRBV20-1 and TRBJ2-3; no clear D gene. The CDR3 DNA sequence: TGCAGTGCTAGTATTTCAATCGCAGATACGCAGTATTTT. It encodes CSASISIADTQYF.